A single T cell receptor (beta chain) is shown here with its context. Between the trimmed V and J ends, which lost 9 bases and 5 bases, there was a span of 7 bases. CDR1 is MNHEY, CDR2 SVGAGI, per germline. This CDR3 region has 10 residues. Authors' processing steps: Estimation of nucleated cell counts was performed using reference gene primer amplification. Sequencing was performed with immunoSEQ multiplex PCR; in TCRdb, only in-frame clones are kept and a portion is missing. The V and J calls and clone size are taken from that table; D and trimming were inferred from the DNA. In the table there are over 200,000 clones, about 88% of which are singletons. This entry belongs to a study of blood T cell repertoires in COVID-19. Whole-study context: Whether acute or convalescent, the COVID-19 samples came from the United States, Italy and Spain. PBMCs, B-cell-depleted T cells, or T cells were the source of the cDNA or gDNA that made up the material.

The sequenced material came from peripheral blood. J is TRBJ1-1 and V is TRBV6-5; D ambiguous. This sequence originates from a man in his forties with active or convalescent COVID-19. CDR3 in DNA: TGTGCCAGTCTTTATACTGAAGCTTTCTTT. This encodes CASLYTEAFF.